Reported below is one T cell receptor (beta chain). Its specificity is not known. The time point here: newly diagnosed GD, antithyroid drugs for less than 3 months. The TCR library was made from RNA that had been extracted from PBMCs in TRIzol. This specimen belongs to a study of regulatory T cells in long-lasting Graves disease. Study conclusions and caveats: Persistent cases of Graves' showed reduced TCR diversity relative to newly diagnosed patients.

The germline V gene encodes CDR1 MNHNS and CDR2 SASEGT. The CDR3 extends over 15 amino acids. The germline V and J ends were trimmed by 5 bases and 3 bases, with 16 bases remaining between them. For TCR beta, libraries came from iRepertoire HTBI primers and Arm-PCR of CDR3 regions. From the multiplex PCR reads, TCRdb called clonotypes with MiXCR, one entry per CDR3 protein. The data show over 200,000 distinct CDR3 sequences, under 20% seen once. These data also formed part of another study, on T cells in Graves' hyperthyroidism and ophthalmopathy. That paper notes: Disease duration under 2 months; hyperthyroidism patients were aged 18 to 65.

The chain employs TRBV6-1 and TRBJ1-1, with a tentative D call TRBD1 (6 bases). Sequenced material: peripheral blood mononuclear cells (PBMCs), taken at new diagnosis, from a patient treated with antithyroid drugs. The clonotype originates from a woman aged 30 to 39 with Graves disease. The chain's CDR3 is CASSPDRLGDTEAFF. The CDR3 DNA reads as TGTGCCAGCAGTCCTGACAGGTTGGGGGACACTGAAGCTTTCTTT.